This TCR beta chain emerged from a study of T-cell memory formation after mild COVID-19. TCRdb reprocessed the 5' RACE reads via MiXCR and lists one record per CDR3 protein. In the table there are under 400,000 distinct CDR3 sequences, 28% of which are singletons. Source material: PBMCs or a T cell subset sorted from them (not recorded which). The TCR comes from an adult woman who had mild COVID-19 (a few samples of this study predate the infection). Cell type and time point are not known.

This CDR3 is CASSPHLAGVSYEQYF. CDR3 bases: TGTGCCAGCAGCCCTCATCTAGCGGGAGTCTCCTACGAGCAGTACTTC. The chain carries TRBV7-8 and TRBJ2-7, with 10 bases lining up with TRBD2. The V gene's germline CDR1 is SGHVS and CDR2 FQNEAQ. The CDR3 consists of 16 residues. V gave up 5 bases and J gave up 0 bases; unmatched junction bases: 7.